This TCR beta chain appears in the sequencing data of a study of neurological immune-mediated disorders (dated by TCRdb to between 2018 and 2021). For context, the study as a whole: Among the approximately 34 multiple sclerosis patients, relapsing-remitting MS accounted for about 31 and secondary progressive MS accounted for 3. The cohort was made up of 68 subjects, consisting of roughly 14 HAM/TSP patients, 35 or so multiple sclerosis patients and 20 healthy controls. Using UMI-based sequencing, the study compared peripheral blood TCR-beta repertoires from patients with HTLV-I-associated myelopathy (HAM/TSP), patients with multiple sclerosis, and healthy controls. Longitudinal samples, technical triplicates and paired sorted CD4+ and CD8+ T-cell subsets, alongside PBMC samples, were included among the roughly 98 TCR-beta libraries. Overall results and qualifications from the work: The MS cluster showed no association with clinical or MRI features, and the authors stated that larger cohorts are needed. Repertoires from 18 of 34 MS patients were grouped by phylogenetic analysis into a cluster of related CDR3 sequences, suggesting a possible repertoire-level signature. TCR clonal expansion was greatest in HAM/TSP patients and smallest in MS patients, who ranked below even healthy controls. No identical CDR3 amino acid sequences were found to be shared among expanded clones across subjects, suggesting that TCR-beta repertoires were private in all groups.

There are many counts of this clonotype. Its antigen is still unknown. Per-base quality was not reported, and no clone a single base away is much larger than it. For the unsorted PBMC libraries, 2 million PBMCs were stored in RNAlater at -80 degrees C until RNA extraction and were used to generate the libraries. The multiple sclerosis patients were enrolled in a US clinical protocol that evaluated disease progression with magnetic resonance imaging. Peripheral blood underwent Ficoll-Hypaque density gradient centrifugation to isolate PBMCs, which were then cryopreserved in liquid nitrogen. cDNA synthesis used template-switch 5'RACE with a primer carrying a 10-nucleotide random unique molecular identifier tagging each TCR transcript. Every sequencing run covered 15-18 subjects and yielded more than 160 million TCR-beta sequences. The RNeasy kit was used to extract total RNA. Using the KAPA Real-time Library Amplification kit, TCR-beta VDJ regions were amplified with primers for the TCR constant region and the 5'RACE anchor. Sample indexes and Illumina adaptors were added in a first PCR, and a second PCR then increased library yield. The roughly 650 bp TCR product was size-selected on a 2% E-gel SizeSelection system after Ampure bead purification. Before pooling, library quality was assessed on a Bioanalyzer, concentration was determined with Qubit, and library quantification was performed with the Kapa Library Quantification kit. Paired-end 2 x 150 bp sequencing of the libraries was performed on an Illumina HiSeq 2500. To increase sequence diversity, about 24-32% phiX was spiked into each library pool. In the source study's methods: The UMI-based MiGEC pipeline processed quality-filtered reads and removed over 80% of raw TCR sequences during error correction. VDJ genes were aligned to IMGT germline references, and each clonotype was defined by a unique CDR3 amino acid sequence together with V-J genes. Clonal expansion, Shannon diversity and CDR3 relatedness were evaluated with VDJtools (CalcPairwiseDistances, ClusterSamples), while phylogenetic trees were built in CLCbio workbench. Expanded clones were defined as having at least 8 unique UMIs, based on coefficient-of-variation modelling across technical triplicates. The public reads were run again by TCRdb, first through fastp at Q25 and then through MiXCR, and only productive beta chains were kept. Here each entry gathers all rows of one CDR3 protein and keeps the most common genes and DNA. These V and J calls originate from TCRdb's pipeline instead of the authors' own analysis. This sample holds about 92,000 distinct CDR3 sequences; around 3.5% were observed only once. About 3% of the sample is held by the ten biggest clonotypes.

Specimen: PBMCs. The receptor was isolated from a woman aged 50 to 60 with multiple sclerosis.

The nucleotides read TGCAGTGCTAGAGAGATTGGCTACACCTTC. Its protein is CSAREIGYTF. This sequence uses TRBV20-1 and TRBJ1-2, with the D gene not clear enough to name. CDR1 DFQATT and CDR2 SNEGSKA are derived from the germline V gene (reference sequence). The trim is 0 bases for V and 7 bases for J, with a gap of 3 bases between the germline ends. The cysteine opens and the phenylalanine closes a CDR3 of 10 amino acids. Just CDR3 DNA is preserved here, 30 bases in frame from base 1.